This TCR beta chain was recorded in a study of blood T cell dynamics during melanoma immunotherapy. Study details: Patients with metastatic melanoma got pembrolizumab or nivolumab-ipilimumab as first-line care.

Data came from immunoSEQ multiplex PCR; TCRdb stores just in-frame clones and leaves some out. The profile shows some 12,000 clones, roughly 84% of them singletons. Noted time point: week 3, after first cycle of checkpoint inhibitor. Patients with prior systemic cancer treatment, concomitant immunosuppressants, or other active malignancies were excluded. Sequenced here: blood, sampled from a patient treated with checkpoint blockade. The sequence came from a human donor with melanoma.

The CDR3 nucleotides read TGCAGTGGGACCGGGGCCTACGAGCAGTACTTC. Residues: CSGTGAYEQYF. V is TRBV20-1 and J is TRBJ2-7, with D possibly TRBD2 on 5 matching bases. Trimming cost V 7 bases and J 2 bases, with 9 bases left between them. This CDR3 region has 11 residues. The germline CDR1 and CDR2 sequences are DFQATT and SNEGSKA (reference sequence).